This is a list of T cell receptor beta chains from one sample in a study of control samples from healthy donors and cancer patients. Repertoires were generated with immunoSEQ multiplex PCR, while TCRdb's copy carries only in-frame clones and drops some. This sample has fewer than 60,000 clones, with over 75% found just once. The sample taken for sequencing was PBMCs. The source of these receptors is a woman in her sixties or seventies with lung cancer. Both conserved end residues are part of each CDR3.

cdr3_aa: CASRRGYGYTF; v_call: TRBV6-5; j_call: TRBJ1-2
cdr3_aa: CASSLLDEKLFF; v_call: TRBV3-1/TRBV3-2; j_call: TRBJ1-4
cdr3_aa: CASSPSLGLGQFF; v_call: TRBV18; j_call: TRBJ2-1
cdr3_aa: CASSSGDYGYTF; v_call: TRBV28; j_call: TRBJ1-2
cdr3_aa: CASSLALSWGAAGELFF; v_call: TRBV7-9; j_call: TRBJ2-2
cdr3_aa: CASSSGRDANNEQFF; v_call: TRBV5-4; j_call: TRBJ2-1
cdr3_aa: CASSQGWSYEQYF; v_call: TRBV28; j_call: TRBJ2-7
cdr3_aa: CASSSGTGGYSPLHF; v_call: TRBV7-3; j_call: TRBJ1-6
cdr3_aa: CAISPGQVGYFGNQPQHF; v_call: TRBV10-3; j_call: TRBJ1-5
cdr3_aa: CASSQGRWGTGELFF; v_call: TRBV3-1/TRBV3-2; j_call: TRBJ2-2
cdr3_aa: CASSFRANTEAFF; v_call: TRBV7-3; j_call: TRBJ1-1
cdr3_aa: CASIKNTEAFF; v_call: TRBV6-6; j_call: TRBJ1-1
cdr3_aa: CSVDGTGTEKLFF; v_call: TRBV29-1; j_call: TRBJ1-4
cdr3_aa: CASSVQGYEQYF; v_call: TRBV5-1; j_call: TRBJ2-7
cdr3_aa: CATGQGTYEQYF; v_call: TRBV30; j_call: TRBJ2-7
cdr3_aa: CASSSLAGGPFHEQYF; v_call: TRBV5-1; j_call: TRBJ2-7
cdr3_aa: CASSQRGAVPSYEQYF; v_call: TRBV23-1; j_call: TRBJ2-7
cdr3_aa: CASSLESGGRAEQYF; v_call: TRBV11-2; j_call: TRBJ2-7
cdr3_aa: CASSRREGLDGTDTQYF; v_call: TRBV23-1; j_call: TRBJ2-3
cdr3_aa: CASSLGAGGGYEQYF; v_call: TRBV7-2; j_call: TRBJ2-7
cdr3_aa: CASSVEVSPYNEQFF; v_call: TRBV9; j_call: TRBJ2-1
cdr3_aa: CASSFLLGGPETQYF; v_call: TRBV5-5; j_call: TRBJ2-5
cdr3_aa: CASSEGQGGYGYTF; v_call: TRBV9; j_call: TRBJ1-2
cdr3_aa: CASSLIDTSTDTQYF; v_call: TRBV5-1; j_call: TRBJ2-3
cdr3_aa: CSARTEHIQYF; v_call: TRBV20-1; j_call: TRBJ2-4
cdr3_aa: CASRPGQTDYGYTF; v_call: TRBV6-4; j_call: TRBJ1-2
cdr3_aa: CAISGQTLYEQTSF; v_call: TRBV10-3; j_call: TRBJ2-7
cdr3_aa: CASSLKRGAEQYF; v_call: TRBV7-3; j_call: TRBJ2-7
cdr3_aa: CASSRTVSTDTQYF; v_call: TRBV6-5; j_call: TRBJ2-3
cdr3_aa: CASSFGRGQYF; v_call: TRBV28; j_call: TRBJ2-4
cdr3_aa: CASSRTLGRIAVNEQYF; v_call: TRBV5-1; j_call: TRBJ2-7
cdr3_aa: CASTSVGEVGSPLHF; v_call: TRBV7-9; j_call: TRBJ1-6
cdr3_aa: CASSLSGTAADTQYF; v_call: TRBV18; j_call: TRBJ2-3
cdr3_aa: CASSPPTGAGANVLTF; v_call: TRBV11-2; j_call: TRBJ2-6
cdr3_aa: CASSAVGEQYF; v_call: TRBV3-1/TRBV3-2; j_call: TRBJ2-7
cdr3_aa: CASSPGLADYEQYF; v_call: TRBV18; j_call: TRBJ2-7
cdr3_aa: CASSAAGTVNSPLHF; v_call: TRBV9; j_call: TRBJ1-6
cdr3_aa: CASRSEWYTGELFF; v_call: TRBV6-4; j_call: TRBJ2-2
cdr3_aa: CASSLAQGSGYTF; v_call: TRBV11-2; j_call: TRBJ1-2
cdr3_aa: CASSLDTGAGQPQHF; v_call: TRBV7-6; j_call: TRBJ1-5